A selection of T cell receptor beta chains follows, all from one sample in a study of cytomegalovirus exposure and HLA in healthy donors. The protocol was immunoSEQ multiplex PCR, while the TCRdb copy is restricted to in-frame clones and leaves out a portion. The sample carries roughly 98,000 clones, approximately 56% recorded once. Sequencing used PBMCs. Every receptor here comes from a woman in her twenties or thirties in good health and CMV-seropositive. Each CDR3 is given with its conserved first and last residue. The order of the fields is clone size, V gene, J gene, D gene, CDR3 DNA, CDR3 protein. The D gene is left open where the match is weak. The size field is filled for only some rows; it gives once, few, many or a size class.

.	TRBV7-2	TRBJ2-5	TRBD2	TGTGCCAGCAGCTTAGCAGGCGGGGGGGTATGGGAGACCCAGTACTTC	CASSLAGGGVWETQYF
.	TRBV7-9	TRBJ1-1	.	TGTGCCAGCAGCTTTTTGGGGAGGGGTTTCAACACTGAAGCTTTCTTT	CASSFLGRGFNTEAFF
.	TRBV5-1	TRBJ2-7	TRBD1	TGCGCCAGCAGCTCTGGGACAGGGAGCTCCTACGAGCAGTACTTC	CASSSGTGSSYEQYF
.	TRBV5-1	TRBJ2-1	TRBD2	TGCGCCAGCAGCTCTCTGGGACTAGCGGATCAGTTCTTC	CASSSLGLADQFF
.	TRBV7-2	TRBJ2-1	.	TGTGCCAGCAGCTTTCTAGCTCCCAATGAGCAGTTCTTC	CASSFLAPNEQFF
.	TRBV11-2	TRBJ1-1	.	TGTGCCAGCAGCACAGCAGGGGCCATGAACACTGAAGCTTTCTTT	CASSTAGAMNTEAFF
.	TRBV6-1	TRBJ2-3	TRBD1	TGTGCCAGCAGGGGGGGACAGGGTATAGATACGCAGTATTTT	CASRGGQGIDTQYF
.	TRBV7-3	TRBJ1-2	.	TGTGCCAGCAGCTTAACGGGCTATGGGGGAGGATCTAACTATGGCTACACCTTC	CASSLTGYGGGSNYGYTF
few	TRBV2	TRBJ1-6	.	TGTGCCAGCAGGGACAGTTCACCCCTCCACTTT	CASRDSSPLHF
few	TRBV29-1	TRBJ1-1	.	TGCAGCGTTGTTTTGGGGGCTAGCACTGAAGCTTTCTTT	CSVVLGASTEAFF
once	TRBV7-3	TRBJ1-2	TRBD1	TGTGCCAGCAGCTTATTCCAATTGGGGACAGGGGGAAACTATGGCTACACCTTC	CASSLFQLGTGGNYGYTF
.	TRBV10-1	TRBJ1-5	.	TGCGCCAGCAGCCCAGCGGGCTCCTATCAGCCCCAGCATTTT	CASSPAGSYQPQHF
.	TRBV11-3	TRBJ2-5	.	TGTGCCAGCAGCTCCTCAGGCGTTTTGGGGGAGGAAGAGACCCAGTACTTC	CASSSSGVLGEEETQYF
few	TRBV7-9	TRBJ1-4	.	TGTTCCAGCAGCTCTAGGGGTGAAAAACTGTTTTTT	CSSSSRGEKLFF
.	TRBV30	TRBJ1-1	TRBD1	TGTGCCTGGAGTTCCCAGGGGGAAACTGAAGCTTTCTTT	CAWSSQGETEAFF
few	TRBV6-4	TRBJ2-1	TRBD2	TGTGCCAGCAGTGAAGCGGGGGGCTCCTACAATGAGCAGTTCTTC	CASSEAGGSYNEQFF
.	TRBV6-6	TRBJ1-2	.	TGTGCCAGCAGTTCCAGGACTCTACCAAATAACTATGGCTACACCTTC	CASSSRTLPNNYGYTF
.	TRBV11-2	TRBJ2-7	TRBD1	TGTGCCAGCAGCTTAGTGGGGACAGGGTCTTACGAGCAGTACTTC	CASSLVGTGSYEQYF
.	TRBV19	TRBJ2-1	TRBD2	TGTGCCAGTAGTATGACTAGCGGGGACGAGCAGTTCTTC	CASSMTSGDEQFF
.	TRBV27	TRBJ1-2	TRBD1	TGTGCCAGCAGCAGGGACAGGGGTAGGGATGGCTACACCTTC	CASSRDRGRDGYTF
.	TRBV9	TRBJ2-2	.	TGTGCCAGCAGCGTAAGGACTAACACCGGGGAGCTGTTTTTT	CASSVRTNTGELFF
few	TRBV28	TRBJ1-1	.	TGTGCCAGCAGTTTTCACCAGGGGATGAACACTGAAGCTTTCTTT	CASSFHQGMNTEAFF